This record covers a single T cell receptor (beta chain). Mismatch with germline at one junction end may stem from a read error. The data were obtained in a study of OX40 agonist ivuxolimab in advanced cancers. Germline CDR1 SQVTM, CDR2 ANQGSEA. The CDR3 consists of 11 residues. Profiled with immunoSEQ multiplex PCR; TCRdb holds only in-frame clones, not every one. Of about 70,000 clones listed, around nine tenths are singletons. The rearrangement links TRBV29-1 to TRBJ1-1; perhaps TRBD1 as D (5 bases). The receptor comes from an adult with an advanced solid tumor such as melanoma, head and neck, liver or kidney cancer. This material consisted of CD4+ or CD8+ T cells sorted from blood, taken in a trial of the OX40 agonist ivuxolimab. The CDR3 DNA reads as TGTGGGGCAGTTATGAACACTGAAGCTTTCTTT. Translating it yields CGAVMNTEAFF.